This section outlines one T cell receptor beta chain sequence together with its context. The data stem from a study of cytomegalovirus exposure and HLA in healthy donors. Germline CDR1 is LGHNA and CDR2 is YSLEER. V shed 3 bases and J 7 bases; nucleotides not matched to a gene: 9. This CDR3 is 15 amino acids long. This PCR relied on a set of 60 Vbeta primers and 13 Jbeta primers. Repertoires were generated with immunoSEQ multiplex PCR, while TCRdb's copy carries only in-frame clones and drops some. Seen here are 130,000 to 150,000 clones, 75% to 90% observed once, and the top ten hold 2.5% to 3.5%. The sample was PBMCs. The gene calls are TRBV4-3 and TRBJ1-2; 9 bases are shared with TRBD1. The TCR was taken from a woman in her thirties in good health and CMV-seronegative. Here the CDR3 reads CASSQTGTGRSGYTF. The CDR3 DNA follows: TGCGCCAGCAGCCAGACGGGGACAGGGCGGAGTGGCTACACCTTC.